The clone carrying this T cell receptor beta chain turned up a few times. The entry originates in a study of blood T cells in healthy people across ages. Study background: Researchers report that template switching captured about one barcoded beta molecule per two T cells.

Primed by a sample-barcoded 5' primer and a J-beta primer mix, a second PCR proceeded for roughly 6 to 12 cycles. TCRdb re-derived calls from the 5' RACE reads in MiXCR, one entry per CDR3 protein. The table includes around 1.7 million distinct CDR3 sequences, 28% detected once. V gave up 6 bases and J gave up 3 bases; unmatched junction bases: 3. This CDR3 has 15 amino acids. This clonotype originated in a woman aged 25 to 39 in good health. Sequencing input: blood. The chain links TRBV12-3 or TRBV12-4 to TRBJ2-3; TRBD2 matches 13 bases. The CDR3 nucleotides are TGTGCCAGCAGGGGACTAGCGGGGCCTACAGATACGCAGTATTTT. Amino acids: CASRGLAGPTDTQYF.